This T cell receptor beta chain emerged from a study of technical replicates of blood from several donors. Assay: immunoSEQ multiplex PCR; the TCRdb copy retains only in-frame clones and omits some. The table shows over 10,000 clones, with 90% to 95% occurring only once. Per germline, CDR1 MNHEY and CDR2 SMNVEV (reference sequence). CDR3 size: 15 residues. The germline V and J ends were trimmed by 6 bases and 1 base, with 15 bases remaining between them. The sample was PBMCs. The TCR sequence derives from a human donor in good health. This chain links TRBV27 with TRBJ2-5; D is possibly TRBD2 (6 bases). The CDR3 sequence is CASSPGAGVQETQYF. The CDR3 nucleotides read TGTGCCAGCAGCCCGGGAGCCGGGGTCCAAGAGACCCAGTACTTC.